This T cell receptor (beta chain) was captured by sequencing in a study of blood T cell repertoires in COVID-19. The overall study: Researchers got acute and convalescent COVID-19 samples from the United States, Italy and Spain.

In the authors' methods: By means of reference gene primer amplification, nucleated cell counts were estimated. Assay: immunoSEQ multiplex PCR; the TCRdb copy retains only in-frame clones and omits some. Clone size and V and J calls were adopted from that table, with D and trimming inferred from the DNA. Here the sample spans around 250,000 clones, about four fifths being singletons. Germline assignment: CDR1 SNHLY and CDR2 FYNNEI. This CDR3 has 14 residues. J gave up 8 bases and V 7 bases, and 8 bases lay outside the gene matches. Sequenced: peripheral blood. The chain couples TRBV2 to TRBJ2-3; 11 bases are shared with TRBD2. This sequence originates from a woman in her forties who had recovered from COVID-19. CDR3 nucleotides: TGTGCCAGCATGGGGACTAGCGGCAGGGGTACGCAGTATTTT. Protein: CASMGTSGRGTQYF.